Listed below are T cell receptor beta chains from one sample, sequenced in a study of T cells in localized non-small cell lung cancer. Sequencing was performed with immunoSEQ multiplex PCR; in TCRdb, only in-frame clones are kept and a portion is missing. This sample yields about 33,000 clones, of which about 82% are seen a single time; about 16% belongs to the top ten. Specimen: peripheral blood, collected before any cancer treatment. The receptors stem from a male donor at least 60 years old with stage III squamous cell lung carcinoma. CDR3s include the opening cysteine and the closing phenylalanine or tryptophan. A D gene is named only where the DNA matches it firmly. Size tells how often a clone was seen (once, few, many) or the class of an expanded clone, and some rows leave it out.

>-|TRBV28|TRBJ2-7|TRBD1
TGTGCCAGCACCGTTCACGGACAGGGAACCTACGAGCAGTACTTC
CASTVHGQGTYEQYF
>-|TRBV11-3|TRBJ2-1|TRBD2
TGTGCCAGCAGGAGCGGGGCGGGAAACGACAATGAGCAGTTCTTC
CASRSGAGNDNEQFF
>few|TRBV18|TRBJ2-1|TRBD2
TGTGCCAGCTCACCCCGGCGGGGACTAGCGAGCAATGAGCAGTTCTTC
CASSPRRGLASNEQFF
>-|TRBV6-6|TRBJ2-6|TRBD1
TGTGCCAGCAATGGACAGGGGGCTTCTGGGGCCAACGTCCTGACTTTC
CASNGQGASGANVLTF
>-|TRBV7-9|TRBJ2-7|-
TGTGCCAGCAGCTTAGACCCCTACGAGCAGTACTTC
CASSLDPYEQYF
>-|TRBV6-6|TRBJ1-5|TRBD1
TGTGCCAGCAGTATGGGACAGGGAGGCAATCAGCCCCAGCATTTT
CASSMGQGGNQPQHF
>few|TRBV6-5|TRBJ2-3|-
TGTGCCAGCAGACCACCCCTCGAGGATACGCAGTATTTT
CASRPPLEDTQYF
>-|TRBV6-1|TRBJ2-1|TRBD1
TGTGCCAGCAGCCTGGACAGGGTTAATGAGCAGTTCTTC
CASSLDRVNEQFF
>-|TRBV19|TRBJ1-1|TRBD1
TGTGCCAGTAGTTGGACAGGGGCGAACACTGAAGCTTTCTTT
CASSWTGANTEAFF
>-|TRBV28|TRBJ1-1|-
TGTGCCAGCACCGGGCCAGGGTTTATGAACACTGAAGCTTTCTTT
CASTGPGFMNTEAFF
>-|TRBV6-5|TRBJ1-5|-
TGTGCCAGCAGTCCAGGAGGGATGAGTCAGCCCCAGCATTTT
CASSPGGMSQPQHF
>once|TRBV4-2|TRBJ2-1|-
TGTGCCAGCAGCCACAAAGGCAGGCCGCCCAATGAGCAGTTCTTC
CASSHKGRPPNEQFF
>-|TRBV6-1|TRBJ2-5|-
TGTGCCAGCACCCGGACAGACGCGAGAGAGACCCAGTACTTC
CASTRTDARETQYF
>-|TRBV6-5|TRBJ1-3|TRBD1
TGTGCCAGCAGTTACGGGGACAGGGACTTTGGAAACACCATATATTTT
CASSYGDRDFGNTIYF
>once|TRBV28|TRBJ1-6|-
TGTGCCAGCAGTTTATATTCTCGTACAGGGCCTAATTCACCCCTCCACTTT
CASSLYSRTGPNSPLHF
>once|TRBV5-5|TRBJ1-1|-
TGTGCCAGCAGCTTTGGGGGGGTGAACACTGAAGCTTTCTTT
CASSFGGVNTEAFF
>-|TRBV6-6|TRBJ2-1|-
TGTGCCAGCAGTTACGGTCGCGGTAATGAGCAGTTCTTC
CASSYGRGNEQFF
>-|TRBV6-6|TRBJ1-4|-
TGTGCCAGCAGTTACCGCGGACCAACTAATGAAAAACTGTTTTTT
CASSYRGPTNEKLFF